The 17 T cell receptor beta chains presented below share a single source sample, sequenced in a study of blood T cell repertoires in COVID-19. Sequencing was performed with immunoSEQ multiplex PCR; in TCRdb, only in-frame clones are kept and a portion is missing. This repertoire shows approximately 450,000 clones, 87% found once; its top ten account for about 2%. Sequenced: PBMCs or T cells enriched from blood (not recorded which). The receptor set was obtained from a woman younger than 30 with acute COVID-19.

The V gene is TRBV4-1, the J gene TRBJ1-6; tentatively, D is TRBD1 (6 bases). CDR3 length: 15 amino acids. Germline CDR1 reads MGHRA; CDR2 reads YSYEKL. Trimming removed 0 bases from V and 9 bases from J, with 12 bases in between. The CDR3 here is CASSQDNREASPLHF. CDR3 coding DNA: TGCGCCAGCAGCCAAGACAACAGGGAAGCTTCACCCCTCCACTTT.

This clone was recorded only once. The chain combines TRBV6-1 with TRBJ1-5; tentative D call: TRBD1 (6 bases). Germline lookup yields CDR1 MNHNS and CDR2 SASEGT. The germline V and J ends were trimmed by 2 bases and 2 bases, with 10 bases remaining between them. CDR3 length equals 15 residues. In DNA, the CDR3 is TGTGCCAGCAGTGAATGGGAGGGGGGCAATCAGCCCCAGCATTTT. It codes for CASSEWEGGNQPQHF.

CDR3: CASSPRDRGNTIYF. The CDR3 DNA reads as TGTGCCAGTAGTCCCCGGGACAGGGGAAACACCATATATTTT. The J gene is TRBJ1-3, the V gene TRBV19, with 8 nucleotides matching TRBD1. V gave up 5 bases and J gave up 4 bases; unmatched junction bases: 4. The CDR3 consists of 14 residues. Germline loops: CDR1 LNHDA, CDR2 SQIVND (reference sequence). Complete variable domain (other parts from reference TRBV19 and TRBJ1-3): DGGITQSPKYLFRKEGQNVTLSCEQNLNHDAMYWYRQDPGQGLRLIYYSQIVNDFQKGDIAEGYSVSREKKESFPLTVTSAQKNPTAFYLCASSPRDRGNTIYFGEGSWLTVV.

The count of this clone is one. The V gene is TRBV5-4, the J gene TRBJ1-2; D unresolved. The germline V gene has CDR1 SGHNT and CDR2 YYREEE (reference sequence). The ends were cut back, 0 bases at V and 4 bases at J, with 10 bases in the middle. This CDR3 comprises 14 residues. CDR3: CASSLVQEVYGYTF. The CDR3 nucleotides are TGTGCCAGCAGCTTGGTCCAGGAGGTCTATGGCTACACCTTC. Based on the CDR3 plus reference TRBV5-4 and TRBJ1-2, the full variable domain is ETGVTQSPTHLIKTRGQQVTLRCSSQSGHNTVSWYQQALGQGPQFIFQYYREEENGRGNFPPRFSGLQFPNYSSELNVNALELDDSALYLCASSLVQEVYGYTFGSGTRLTVV.

The V call is TRBV7-9, the J call TRBJ1-2; 8 bases are a match to TRBD1. CDR1 is SEHNR, CDR2 FQNEAQ, per germline (reference sequence). The J segment lost 3 bases and the V segment lost 5 bases, leaving 2 bases of the junction unmatched. The length of the CDR3 is 13 residues. The CDR3 DNA reads as TGTGCCAGCAGCATACAGGGGGACTATGGCTACACCTTC. Its translation: CASSIQGDYGYTF.

This chain's CDR3 is CASSPGTENSNQPQHF. The CDR3 DNA sequence: TGTGCCAGCTCACCGGGGACAGAGAATAGCAATCAGCCCCAGCATTTT. The chain uses TRBV18 and TRBJ1-5; TRBD1 matches at 7 bases. The length of the CDR3 is 16 residues. V gave up 3 bases and J gave up 0 bases; unmatched junction bases: 5. CDR1 is KGHSH and CDR2 is LQKENI in the germline V gene. Complete variable domain (other parts from reference TRBV18 and TRBJ1-5): NAGVMQNPRHLVRRRGQEARLRCSPMKGHSHVYWYRQLPEEGLKFMVYLQKENIIDESGMPKERFSAEFPKEGPSILRIQQVVRGDSAAYFCASSPGTENSNQPQHFGDGTRLSIL.

The V call is TRBV3-1 (or the pseudogene TRBV3-2), the J call TRBJ2-5; D possibly corresponds to TRBD2 (6 bases). Germline V gives CDR1 LGHDT, CDR2 YNNKEL (reference sequence). V was pared by 2 bases and J by 2 bases, with 12 bases between. The CDR3 is made up of 15 amino acids. For the CDR3, the DNA is TGTGCCAGCAGCCAATCTTACGGGGGACAAGAGACCCAGTACTTC. It encodes CASSQSYGGQETQYF.

The rearrangement uses TRBV4-2 and TRBJ1-2, with D tentatively TRBD1 (5 bases). Trimming pared 0 bases from V and 5 bases from J, leaving 13 bases between. CDR1 and CDR2 from the germline V gene are LGHNA and YNFKEQ. The CDR3 has 15 residues. CDR3 region: CASSQDRTFTYGYTF. Written as DNA, the CDR3 is TGTGCCAGCAGCCAAGATCGGACATTTACTTATGGCTACACCTTC.

This clone was counted a few times. The chain joins TRBV10-3 to TRBJ2-5; tentative D call: TRBD1 (7 bases). The CDR3 covers 14 residues. V lost 6 bases to trimming and J lost 6 bases, with 17 bases between them. CDR1 is ENHRY and CDR2 is SYGVKD in the germline V gene. The DNA for the CDR3 is TGTGCCATCAGCGCCCAGGGGGGCAAAAAGACCCAGTACTTC. Protein product: CAISAQGGKKTQYF.

This clone was recorded a few times. V gene TRBV5-1 combines with J gene TRBJ2-2; TRBD1 aligns across 7 bases. The CDR3 has 13 residues. Losses at the gene ends were 5 bases for V and 5 bases for J; bases not matched to a gene: 3. CDR1 and CDR2 from the germline V gene are SGHRS and YFSETQ. The CDR3 DNA reads TGCGCCAGCAGAGGGGGCGGGACCGGGGAGCTGTTTTTT. It codes for CASRGGGTGELFF.

The chain recombines TRBV18 with TRBJ2-1; 8 nucleotides line up with TRBD1. J was trimmed by 7 bases and V by 2 bases; bases with no gene match: 7. CDR3 size: 15 residues. The germline V gene has CDR1 KGHSH and CDR2 LQKENI. The CDR3 spells CASSPIQGAGNEQFF. CDR3 bases: TGTGCCAGCTCACCAATCCAGGGGGCAGGTAATGAGCAGTTCTTC.

V is TRBV5-8 and J is TRBJ1-5; TRBD1 aligns across 7 bases. V dropped 2 bases and J dropped 1; count of bases not matched to a gene: 9. This CDR3 is built from 17 residues. Germline CDR1 and CDR2: SGHTS and YDEGEE. CDR3 sequence reads: CASSFVLGGRSNQPQHF. The CDR3 region has the DNA TGTGCCAGCAGCTTCGTATTAGGGGGCAGGAGCAATCAGCCCCAGCATTTT.

This clone was seen just once. This chain uses TRBV25-1 with TRBJ1-1; tentative D call: TRBD1 (6 bases). The ends were cut back, 2 bases at V and 3 bases at J, with 10 bases in the middle. The CDR3 is 14 residues long. Germline V gene sequence: CDR1 MGHDK, CDR2 SYGVNS. The CDR3 sequence: CASSELEGDTEAFF. CDR3 bases: TGTGCCAGCAGTGAACTCGAGGGGGACACTGAAGCTTTCTTT.

The chain recombines TRBV18 with TRBJ1-4; 7 nucleotides agree with TRBD1. CDR1 KGHSH and CDR2 LQKENI come from the germline V gene. CDR3 length equals 15 residues. J gave up 8 bases and V 2 bases, and 8 bases lay outside the gene matches. The CDR3 region is CASSPYTGDNEKLFF. DNA of the CDR3: TGTGCCAGCTCACCATATACAGGGGATAACGAAAAACTGTTTTTT.

This sequence joins TRBV27 and TRBJ2-3, with 14 bases lining up with TRBD2. Germline V gives CDR1 MNHEY, CDR2 SMNVEV (reference sequence). V shed 6 bases and J 4 bases; nucleotides not matched to a gene: 9. The CDR3 loop spans 17 amino acids. The CDR3 nucleotides read TGTGCCAGCAGGCGAGGGACTAGCGGGAGTAGGGCAGATACGCAGTATTTT. Its protein product is CASRRGTSGSRADTQYF.

DNA of the CDR3: TGTGCCAGCAGCTTGGCAGGGGGCAAGACTGGTAAAGAAAAACTGTTTTTT. Its protein product is CASSLAGGKTGKEKLFF. The chain employs TRBV5-4 and TRBJ1-4; 8 bases match TRBD1. Germline trimming cut 0 bases from V and 8 bases from J; bases unmatched to any gene: 12. In germline, CDR1 is SGHNT, CDR2 YYREEE (reference sequence). The CDR3 runs to 17 residues.

The V and J genes are TRBV5-6 and TRBJ1-5; 7 bases line up with TRBD1. From germline, CDR1 is SGHDT and CDR2 YYEEEE. CDR3 length: 18 residues. Germline trimming cut 0 bases from V and 0 bases from J; bases unmatched to any gene: 9. The CDR3 nucleotides are TGTGCCAGCAGCTTGGCCCGGACAGGAACATATAGCAATCAGCCCCAGCATTTT. Residues: CASSLARTGTYSNQPQHF.